The sequence of this T cell receptor (beta chain) was determined in a study of T cells after yellow fever vaccination. Turning to the study itself: Preparation used SMART-Seq v4 Ultra Low Input for the low-cell-number fractions.

A universal primer site and UMIs were added as TCR cDNA was made by 5'RACE template switching. TCRdb re-called the 5' RACE reads through MiXCR, storing one row per CDR3 protein. Among about 580,000 distinct CDR3 sequences listed, about 17% were seen once. Remarks on this clonotype: Its antigen is undetermined.

With 5 bases removed from V and 11 bases from J, the gap between germline ends came to 18 bases. In germline, CDR1 is MNHNY, CDR2 SVGAGI (reference sequence). The CDR3 runs 13 residues. Study-wide points: There was a possibility that FACS-sorted repertoires contained abundant clonotypes contaminating from the bulk population. A small share of clonotypes appeared in both CD4 and CD8 compartments.

This chain joins TRBV6-6 and TRBJ1-1, with a tentative D call TRBD1 (5 bases). Sequenced material: PBMCs, taken 5 to 6 days after the first yellow fever vaccination. The clonotype was recovered from a man younger than 35 who received the YFV17D yellow fever vaccine. This CDR3 reads CASSLQEGATAFF. CDR3 nucleotides: TGTGCCAGCAGTCTCCAGGAAGGGGCAACGGCTTTCTTT.